These 21 T cell receptor beta chains were all obtained from the same sample, sequenced in a study of siplizumab effects on memory and regulatory T cells. The data were produced by immunoSEQ multiplex PCR, yet TCRdb's version contains in-frame clones alone and is incomplete. The sample carries some 110,000 clones, less than 95% recorded once. The sequenced sample consisted of non-Treg CD4+ T cells sorted from blood. The receptor set was obtained from a human donor in good health.

This chain joins TRBV6-6 and TRBJ1-1, with D perhaps TRBD1 (5 bases). Germline V gene lookup returns CDR1 MNHNY and CDR2 SVGAGI (reference sequence). The CDR3 extends over 13 amino acids. V shed 5 bases and J shed 2 bases, with 9 bases lying between them. CDR3 amino acids: CASSQGDNTEAFF. The CDR3 DNA sequence: TGTGCCAGCAGTCAGGGAGACAACACTGAAGCTTTCTTT.

The chain is built from TRBV4-2 and TRBJ2-5, with D possibly TRBD2 on 6 matching bases. V was shortened by 4 bases and J by 4 bases, with 22 bases between the two germline ends. The CDR3 totals 17 residues. CDR1 is LGHNA and CDR2 is YNFKEQ in the germline V gene. The CDR3 nucleotides read TGTGCCAGCAGCCCGCGCGGGGTTGAGGGTGCGGGAGAGACCCAGTACTTC. It encodes CASSPRGVEGAGETQYF.

The chain joins TRBV5-1 to TRBJ2-2, with 9 nucleotides matching TRBD2. V lost 3 bases to trimming and J lost 4 bases; unmatched junction nucleotides: 4. The CDR3 is 15 residues long. Germline assignment: CDR1 SGHRS and CDR2 YFSETQ. This CDR3 is CASSWTSAGTGELFF. For the CDR3, the DNA is TGCGCCAGCAGCTGGACTAGCGCCGGCACCGGGGAGCTGTTTTTT.

The chain couples TRBV11-2 to TRBJ2-6, with 8 bases matching TRBD2. V gave up 4 bases and J gave up 1 base; unmatched junction bases: 3. CDR3 length: 16 amino acids. Germline V CDR1 and CDR2: SGHAT, FQNNGV. The chain's CDR3 is CASSSAGGSGANVLTF. The CDR3 nucleotides are TGTGCCAGCAGCTCCGCGGGGGGATCTGGGGCCAACGTCCTGACTTTC.

The chain has TRBV2 and TRBJ2-5; a weak D match, TRBD2 (5 bases). Deletions cut 8 bases from V and 1 base from J, with 11 bases between. The CDR3 contains 13 residues. The germline V gene encodes CDR1 SNHLY and CDR2 FYNNEI. DNA of the CDR3: TGTGCCAGCTCCCGGACTTTCCAAGAGACCCAGTACTTC. Its translation: CASSRTFQETQYF.

Written as DNA, the CDR3 is TGTGCCACCAGGGACACCACCAGCACAGATACGCAGTATTTT. It yields the protein CATRDTTSTDTQYF. The chain carries TRBV27 and TRBJ2-3, with a tentative D call TRBD1 (6 bases). The CDR3 loop spans 14 amino acids. Trimming removed 10 bases at V and 0 bases at J, with 14 bases between. The germline V gene encodes CDR1 MNHEY and CDR2 SMNVEV (reference sequence).

The chain recombines TRBV18 with TRBJ2-7, with 10 bases that match TRBD1. Germline V CDR1 and CDR2: KGHSH, LQKENI. The CDR3 runs 15 residues. V trimming: 2 bases; J trimming: 4 bases; junction bases outside the gene matches: 5. The CDR3 loop reads CASSPTGQGGYEQYF. As DNA, the CDR3 is TGTGCCAGCTCACCAACAGGACAGGGGGGATACGAGCAGTACTTC.

This clone was detected a few times. The rearrangement links TRBV27 to TRBJ2-5, with D possibly TRBD2 on 5 matching bases. The CDR3 totals 15 residues. Germline values: CDR1 MNHEY, CDR2 SMNVEV (reference sequence). The germline V and J ends were trimmed by 0 bases and 4 bases, with 12 bases remaining between them. The CDR3 DNA sequence: TGTGCCAGCAGTTTATCTCGGGGTCTTAGAGAGACCCAGTACTTC. It specifies CASSLSRGLRETQYF.

About this clone itself: A junction end diverges from the germline sequence, so it may reflect a read error. V gene TRBV2 combines with J gene TRBJ2-7; a possible D gene is TRBD1 (5 bases). The CDR3 covers 12 residues. Germline V gene sequence: CDR1 SNHLY, CDR2 FYNNEI. The CDR3 nucleotides are TGTGCCAGCCGTGAACAGGCCTACGAGCAGTACTTC. Translating it yields CASREQAYEQYF.

CDR3 loop: CASSYSKQGSYGYTF. CDR3 DNA: TGTGCCAGCAGTTACTCGAAGCAGGGAAGCTATGGCTACACCTTC. The genes are TRBV6-5 and TRBJ1-2; possible D gene TRBD1, 5 bases. The V gene lost 0 bases and the J gene lost 4 bases, with 12 bases spanning the gap. The length of the CDR3 is 15 residues. CDR1 is MNHEY and CDR2 is SVGAGI in the germline V gene.

This sequence joins TRBV19 and TRBJ2-7, with 11 positions matching TRBD1. The CDR3 runs 16 residues. Germline values: CDR1 LNHDA, CDR2 SQIVND (reference sequence). Losses at the gene ends were 0 bases for V and 3 bases for J; bases not matched to a gene: 4. This CDR3 reads CASSIELGQGVYEQYF. In DNA form, the CDR3 reads TGTGCCAGTAGTATAGAGCTGGGACAGGGGGTCTACGAGCAGTACTTC. Together with reference TRBV19 and TRBJ2-7, the CDR3 gives the full variable domain: DGGITQSPKYLFRKEGQNVTLSCEQNLNHDAMYWYRQDPGQGLRLIYYSQIVNDFQKGDIAEGYSVSREKKESFPLTVTSAQKNPTAFYLCASSIELGQGVYEQYFGPGTRLTVT.

With respect to this clone: This sample includes further DNA sequences coding for the same CDR3. CDR3 in amino acids: CASSLGQGGNQPQHF. CDR3 coding DNA: TGCGCCAGCAGCTTGGGACAGGGGGGCAATCAGCCCCAGCATTTT. This rearrangement joins TRBV5-1 to TRBJ1-5, with TRBD1 matching over 9 bases. Germline loops: CDR1 SGHRS, CDR2 YFSETQ. The CDR3 covers 15 residues. V lost 0 bases and J lost 2; bases outside the gene matches: 0.

This clone was detected once. This chain joins TRBV6-5 and TRBJ2-1; 13 bases align to TRBD2. This CDR3 contains 16 residues. The germline CDR1 and CDR2 sequences are MNHEY and SVGAGI. After removal of 4 bases from V and 3 bases from J, the junction contained 3 bases not matched to a gene. The CDR3 DNA reads as TGTGCCAGCAGTTCCAGACTAGCGGGAGGCTACAATGAGCAGTTCTTC. Amino acids: CASSSRLAGGYNEQFF.

This chain uses TRBV14 with TRBJ2-5; D call uncertain. Germline V gene sequence: CDR1 SGHDN, CDR2 FVKESK. The V gene lost 5 bases and the J gene lost 4 bases, with 11 bases spanning the gap. The CDR3 consists of 13 residues. The CDR3: CASSGRRGETQYF. The CDR3 nucleotides are TGTGCCAGCAGCGGCCGGAGAGGAGAGACCCAGTACTTC.

The chain is built from TRBV6-5 and TRBJ2-7; possibly TRBD1 or TRBD2 for D (5 bases each). V was clipped by 6 bases and J by 6 bases, with 15 bases between them. CDR1 MNHEY and CDR2 SVGAGI come from the germline V gene. The CDR3 has 13 residues. As DNA, the CDR3 is TGTGCCAGCAGGAGGGGCAAGTCCGGCGAGCAGTACTTC. As protein: CASRRGKSGEQYF.

The V gene is TRBV25-1, the J gene TRBJ2-5; D is uncertain. Germline-derived CDR1 and CDR2 are MGHDK and SYGVNS. Trimming cost V 0 bases and J 1 base, with 9 bases left between them. The CDR3 runs to 15 residues. The CDR3 DNA reads TGTGCCAGCAGTGAATATATGGCTTCCCAAGAGACCCAGTACTTC. Amino acid sequence: CASSEYMASQETQYF.

In regard to this clone: This same CDR3 is encoded by further DNA sequences in the sample. The chain couples TRBV29-1 to TRBJ2-2; possibly TRBD2 for D (7 bases). V gave up 7 bases and J gave up 6 bases, with 12 bases separating them. Germline CDR1 reads SQVTM; CDR2 reads ANQGSEA. This CDR3 is 12 amino acids long. CDR3 loop: CSAGGPAGELFF. The CDR3 DNA is TGCAGCGCCGGGGGGCCGGCCGGGGAGCTGTTTTTT.

The chain recombines TRBV6-6 with TRBJ1-1; 7 nucleotides match TRBD1. Germline V gene lookup returns CDR1 MNHNY and CDR2 SVGAGI (reference sequence). V trimming: 6 bases; J trimming: 7 bases; junction bases outside the gene matches: 11. This CDR3 has 14 residues. CDR3 region: CASRPLGTVGEAFF. Here the CDR3 DNA reads TGTGCCAGCAGGCCGCTCGGGACAGTGGGTGAAGCTTTCTTT.

This clone was counted a few times. The V gene is TRBV19, the J gene TRBJ1-1; D is unresolved. The V gene's germline CDR1 is LNHDA and CDR2 SQIVND (reference sequence). V lost 5 bases and J lost 5, with 6 bases in between. CDR3 size: 11 residues. CDR3 in amino acids: CASSSRTEAFF. CDR3 bases: TGTGCCAGTAGTTCCCGTACTGAAGCTTTCTTT.

The chain employs TRBV6-5 and TRBJ2-7; no reliable D call. Germline V gives CDR1 MNHEY, CDR2 SVGAGI. The CDR3 consists of 14 residues. Trimming removed 0 bases from V and 1 base from J, with 7 bases in between. CDR3 nucleotides: TGTGCCAGCAGTTACTCAAGGAATTCCTACGAGCAGTACTTC. It codes for CASSYSRNSYEQYF.

The chain recombines TRBV12-5 with TRBJ2-2; the match to TRBD2 covers 8 bases. CDR1 is LGHNT and CDR2 is FRNRAP in the germline V gene. The trim removed 1 base at V and 8 bases at J, leaving 0 bases unmatched. This CDR3 spans 13 amino acids. The CDR3, as DNA: TGTGCTAGTGGTTTGGGACTAGCGGGGGAGCTGTTTTTT. Its translation is CASGLGLAGELFF.